Sequencing of this TCR beta chain was carried out in a study of blood T cell repertoires in COVID-19. About the study: Acute and convalescent COVID-19 specimens originated in the United States, Italy and Spain.

In the original processing: It was from reference gene primer amplification that nucleated cell counts were estimated. Clones were sequenced by immunoSEQ multiplex PCR, and TCRdb holds only the in-frame ones, with some missing. V and J calls and clone size are copied from that table; D and trimming were computed from the DNA. The data show 250,000 or so clones, around 91% seen once. The table lists this clone with a count of one. Germline V lookup: CDR1 PRHDT, CDR2 FYEKMQ (reference sequence). Trimming at V came to 5 bases and at J to 4 bases, leaving 4 bases not matched to a gene. The CDR3 length is 15 residues.

The receptor's source is an older woman with COVID-19, enrolled during active disease. Sequenced sample: peripheral blood. J is TRBJ2-1 and V is TRBV13; 11 bases are a match to TRBD2. CDR3: CASSHSGGVYNEQFF. CDR3 nucleotides: TGTGCCAGCAGCCATAGCGGGGGGGTTTACAATGAGCAGTTCTTC.